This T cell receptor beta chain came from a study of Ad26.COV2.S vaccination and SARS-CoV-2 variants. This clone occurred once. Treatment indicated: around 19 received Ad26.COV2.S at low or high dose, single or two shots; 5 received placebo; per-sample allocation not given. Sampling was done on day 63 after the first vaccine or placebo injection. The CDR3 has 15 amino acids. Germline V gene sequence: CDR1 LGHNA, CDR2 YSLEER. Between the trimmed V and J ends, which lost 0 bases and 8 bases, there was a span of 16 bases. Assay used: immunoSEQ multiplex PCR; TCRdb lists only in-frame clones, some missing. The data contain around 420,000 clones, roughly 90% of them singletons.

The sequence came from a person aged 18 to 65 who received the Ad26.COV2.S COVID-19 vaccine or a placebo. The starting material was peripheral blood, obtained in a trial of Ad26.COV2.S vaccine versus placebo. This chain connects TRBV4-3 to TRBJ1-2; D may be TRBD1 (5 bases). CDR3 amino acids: CASSQDSRDSRGYTF. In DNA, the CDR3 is TGCGCCAGCAGCCAAGATAGTAGGGACTCAAGGGGCTACACCTTC.